Each of the 14 T cell receptor beta chains below was sequenced from the same sample in a study of early T cells in non-severe SARS-CoV-2 infection. TCRdb processed the 5' RACE reads anew with MiXCR; each CDR3 protein has one entry. The sample shows around 35,000 distinct CDR3 sequences, 5% to 7% of them seen only once. Sequencing was carried out using whole blood. Receptors were obtained from an adult who was a healthcare worker with PCR-confirmed SARS-CoV-2 infection or an uninfected control (not recorded which).

There are many counts of this clonotype. The chain joins TRBV2 to TRBJ1-6, with TRBD1 matching over 9 bases. Germline CDR1 is SNHLY and CDR2 is FYNNEI. After removal of 6 bases from V and 7 bases from J, the junction contained 4 bases not matched to a gene. This CDR3 has 14 residues. The CDR3 is CASSPGTGNSPLHF. Written as DNA, the CDR3 is TGTGCCAGCAGCCCCGGGACAGGGAATTCACCCCTCCACTTT. The full variable domain, completed using reference TRBV2 and TRBJ1-6, is EPEVTQTPSHQVTQMGQEVILRCVPISNHLYFYWYRQILGQKVEFLVSFYNNEISEKSEIFDDQFSVERPDGSNFTLKIRSTKLEDSAMYFCASSPGTGNSPLHFGNGTRLTVT.

This clonotype has only a few counts. The V gene is TRBV27, the J gene TRBJ2-1; tentatively, D is TRBD2 (6 bases). Trimming left V 2 bases short and J 10 bases short, with 9 bases between. Germline CDR1 reads MNHEY; CDR2 reads SMNVEV (reference sequence). The CDR3 has 12 residues. The CDR3 DNA is TGTGCCAGCAGTTTACCGGGGAGGGAGCAGTTCTTC. Its translation: CASSLPGREQFF.

The genes are TRBV7-8 and TRBJ2-1, with a weak D call TRBD2 (5 bases). The V and J ends lost 5 bases and 9 bases respectively, with 11 bases between them. CDR1 and CDR2 from the germline V gene are SGHVS and FQNEAQ. The CDR3 totals 12 residues. The CDR3: CASSPRGSEQFF. For the CDR3, the DNA is TGTGCCAGCAGCCCCCGGGGTAGTGAGCAGTTCTTC.

Regarding this clonotype: A read error may be the cause here, since a much bigger clone is one base away. V gene TRBV28 combines with J gene TRBJ2-1; 9 bases match TRBD2. This CDR3 region has 14 residues. Germline V gene sequence: CDR1 MDHEN, CDR2 SYDVKM. The CDR3 sequence: CVSSLTGTSFEQFF. CDR3 in DNA: TGTGTCAGCAGTCTTACCGGGACTAGCTTTGAGCAGTTCTTC. The entire variable domain, with the rest obtained from reference TRBV28 and TRBJ2-1, is as follows: DVKVTQSSRYLVKRTGEKVFLECVQDMDHENMFWYRQDPGLGLRLIYFSYDVKMKEKGDIPEGYSVSREKKERFSLILESASTNQTSMYLCVSSLTGTSFEQFFGPGTRLTVL.

This clonotype was picked up many times. This sequence joins TRBV12-3 or TRBV12-4 and TRBJ1-1, with D possibly being TRBD1 (5 bases). The CDR3 has 13 residues. Trimming took off 3 bases at V and 4 bases at J, with 9 bases between the two ends. DNA for the CDR3: TGTGCCAGCAGTTTCGGCAGGGTCACTGAAGCTTTCTTT. Its translation: CASSFGRVTEAFF.

Ten or more counts support this clonotype. The J gene is TRBJ2-7, the V gene TRBV12-3 or TRBV12-4, with D tentatively TRBD1 or TRBD2 (5 bases each). Trimming removed 5 bases from V and 0 bases from J, with 14 bases in between. The CDR3 is 15 amino acids. CDR3 sequence (DNA): TGTGCCAGCAGTCCGGGGCCTTTAAGCTCCTACGAGCAGTACTTC. Its translation: CASSPGPLSSYEQYF.

At least ten counts were recorded for this clonotype. V gene TRBV5-1 combines with J gene TRBJ1-3; D not certain. The V end lost 0 bases, the J end lost 9 bases, and 13 bases lay between the germline ends. CDR1 SGHRS and CDR2 YFSETQ come from the germline V gene. CDR3 size: 14 residues. Here the CDR3 reads CASSLAEARPTIYF. The CDR3 nucleotides read TGCGCCAGCAGCTTGGCCGAAGCACGGCCCACCATATATTTT.

This clonotype was recorded at least ten times. V is TRBV4-3 and J is TRBJ2-1; 7 bases agree with TRBD2. V lost 0 bases to trimming and J lost 2 bases; unmatched junction nucleotides: 7. CDR3 length equals 17 residues. Germline CDR1 LGHNA, CDR2 YSLEER. CDR3 DNA: TGCGCCAGCAGCCAAGAAGCGAGCGGGGCGGCCTACAATGAGCAGTTCTTC. Its translation is CASSQEASGAAYNEQFF.

The chain carries TRBV7-6 and TRBJ2-2; unclear D gene. Germline CDR1 SGHVS, CDR2 FNYEAQ. The CDR3 runs 18 residues. V was pared by 1 base and J by 0 bases, with 15 bases between. The CDR3, as DNA: TGTGCCAGCAGCTTAGAGTTCAGCTTTTCCACGAACACCGGGGAGCTGTTTTTT. As protein: CASSLEFSFSTNTGELFF.

This clonotype was counted at least ten times. CDR3 nucleotides: TGCAGTGCTAGAGATCGGGGGCGGGAGATGAATGAGCAGTTCTTC. Residues: CSARDRGREMNEQFF. V gene TRBV20-1 combines with J gene TRBJ2-1; tentative D call: TRBD2 (7 bases). Germline values: CDR1 DFQATT, CDR2 SNEGSKA (reference sequence). Between the trimmed V and J ends, which lost 0 bases and 7 bases, there was a span of 16 bases. The CDR3 loop spans 15 amino acids.

There are a few counts of this clonotype. The chain links TRBV7-2 to TRBJ2-1; D remains ambiguous. The CDR3 loop spans 16 amino acids. Germline CDR1 reads SGHTA; CDR2 reads FQGNSA. Trimming removed 1 base from V and 1 base from J, with 11 bases in between. CDR3 loop: CASSLESTPSYNEQFF. CDR3 in DNA: TGTGCCAGCAGCTTAGAGAGCACCCCGTCCTACAATGAGCAGTTCTTC.

The chain couples TRBV7-9 to TRBJ2-3, with unresolved D. Trimming removed 2 bases from V and 1 base from J, with 13 bases in between. The CDR3 has 16 residues. Germline CDR1 is SEHNR and CDR2 is FQNEAQ (reference sequence). The chain's CDR3 is CASSLLYGVGTDTQYF. CDR3 DNA sequence: TGTGCCAGCAGCTTATTATACGGAGTGGGCACAGATACGCAGTATTTT.

This clonotype was seen repeatedly, ten times or more. The chain joins TRBV6-1 to TRBJ2-1; D unresolved. This CDR3 contains 14 residues. With 2 bases removed from V and 8 bases from J, the gap between germline ends came to 13 bases. Per the germline V gene, CDR1 is MNHNS and CDR2 is SASEGT. Here the CDR3 DNA reads TGTGCCAGCAGTGAAATGGTAACCTCCGATGAGCAGTTCTTC. Its translation: CASSEMVTSDEQFF.

This clonotype came up many times. This chain joins TRBV11-2 and TRBJ2-7; 7 nucleotides match TRBD2. The CDR3 totals 13 residues. J gave up 3 bases and V 5 bases, and 4 bases lay outside the gene matches. Germline V gene data show CDR1 as SGHAT and CDR2 as FQNNGV. CDR3 nucleotides: TGTGCCAGCAGCCGTAGCGGGCTCTACGAGCAGTACTTC. Translated, it gives CASSRSGLYEQYF.